This T cell receptor (beta chain) was sequenced in a study of identifying expanded T cells in peripheral blood. The study, taken as a whole, reports: Variance in clone template counts between approximately two-week samples significantly increased with total template count across all healthy donors. Differentially abundant clones: about 1.1 between replicates, approximately 15 at roughly 2 weeks, approximately 19 at four.

During the collection period, no donor immune events like infections were recorded. Germline trimming cut 4 bases from V and 9 bases from J; bases unmatched to any gene: 11. This CDR3 has 16 residues. The V gene's germline CDR1 is SGHRS and CDR2 YFSETQ. Measured with immunoSEQ multiplex PCR; TCRdb has only the in-frame clones, and not every one. The sample yields tens of thousands of clones, around 86% seen once. In regard to this clone: Antigen: not known.

The origin of this receptor is a person aged 18 to 70 in good health. The sample comprised blood. The chain recombines TRBV5-1 with TRBJ1-6, with 9 bases that match TRBD1. CDR3: CASSPGQGRFGSPLHF. CDR3 DNA: TGCGCCAGCAGCCCGGGACAGGGCCGTTTTGGTTCACCCCTCCACTTT.